This T cell receptor beta chain was identified in a study of cytomegalovirus exposure and HLA in healthy donors. PCR used 60 Vbeta primers and 13 Jbeta primers. TCRdb's table, derived via immunoSEQ multiplex PCR, lists solely in-frame clones and lacks some. The sample lists roughly 290,000 clones, around 80% seen once, with 0.3% to 0.35% in the top ten. The CDR3 extends over 14 amino acids. V lost 8 bases and J 6 bases, leaving 19 bases between the germline ends. Germline loops: CDR1 MDHEN, CDR2 SYDVKM. Sequenced input: PBMCs. This receptor was obtained from a girl aged 2 to 10 in good health and CMV-seronegative. The chain joins TRBV28 to TRBJ1-1; D might be TRBD1 (6 bases). CDR3: CASCGSTGTAEAFF. Here the CDR3 DNA reads TGTGCCAGCTGCGGGAGTACAGGGACCGCTGAAGCTTTCTTT.